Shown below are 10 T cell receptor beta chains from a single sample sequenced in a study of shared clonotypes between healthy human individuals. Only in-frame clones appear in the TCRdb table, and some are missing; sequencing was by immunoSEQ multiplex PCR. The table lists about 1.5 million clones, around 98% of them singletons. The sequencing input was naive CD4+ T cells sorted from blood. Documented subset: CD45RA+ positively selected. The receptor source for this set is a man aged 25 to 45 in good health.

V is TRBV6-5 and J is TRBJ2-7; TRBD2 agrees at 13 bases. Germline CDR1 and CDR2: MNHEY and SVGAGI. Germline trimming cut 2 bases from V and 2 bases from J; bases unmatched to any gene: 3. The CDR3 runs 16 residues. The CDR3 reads CASSYGGLAGTYEQYF. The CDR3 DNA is TGTGCCAGCAGTTACGGGGGACTAGCGGGAACCTACGAGCAGTACTTC.

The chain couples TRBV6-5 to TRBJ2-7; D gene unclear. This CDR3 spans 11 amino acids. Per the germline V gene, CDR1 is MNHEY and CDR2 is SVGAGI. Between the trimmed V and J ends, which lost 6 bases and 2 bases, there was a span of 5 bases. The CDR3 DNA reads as TGTGCCAGCAGATGGACCTACGAGCAGTACTTC. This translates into CASRWTYEQYF.

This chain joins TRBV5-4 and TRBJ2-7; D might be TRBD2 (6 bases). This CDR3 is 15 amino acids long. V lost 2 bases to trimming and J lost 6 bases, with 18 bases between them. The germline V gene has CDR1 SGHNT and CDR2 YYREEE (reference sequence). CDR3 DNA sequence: TGTGCCAGCAGCTTCCCTGGGCGGGACGACTCCGAGCAGTACTTC. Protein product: CASSFPGRDDSEQYF.

CDR3: CASSYQETQYF. The CDR3, as DNA: TGTGCCAGCAGCTATCAAGAGACCCAGTACTTC. The chain recombines TRBV5-8 with TRBJ2-5; no clear D gene. From germline, CDR1 is SGHTS and CDR2 YDEGEE. V was shortened by 3 bases and J by 2 bases, with 2 bases between the two germline ends. This CDR3 has 11 amino acids.

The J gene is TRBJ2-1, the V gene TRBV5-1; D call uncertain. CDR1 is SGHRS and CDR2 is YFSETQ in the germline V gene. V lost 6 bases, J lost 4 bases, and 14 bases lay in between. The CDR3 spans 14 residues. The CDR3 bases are TGCGCCAGCAAGTTGGGTCCCATTTACAATGAGCAGTTCTTC. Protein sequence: CASKLGPIYNEQFF.

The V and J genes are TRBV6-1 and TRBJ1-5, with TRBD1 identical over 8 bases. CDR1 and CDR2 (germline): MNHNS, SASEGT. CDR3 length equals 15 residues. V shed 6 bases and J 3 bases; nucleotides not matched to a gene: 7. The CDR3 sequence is CASRLDRGHNQPQHF. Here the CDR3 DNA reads TGTGCCAGCAGACTCGACAGGGGCCACAATCAGCCCCAGCATTTT.

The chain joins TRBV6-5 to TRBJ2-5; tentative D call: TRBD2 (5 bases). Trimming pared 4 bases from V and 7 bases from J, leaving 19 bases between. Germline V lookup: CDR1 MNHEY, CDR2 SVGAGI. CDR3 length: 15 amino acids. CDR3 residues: CASSSPSTRPGTQYF. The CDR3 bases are TGTGCCAGCAGTTCGCCTAGCACCCGCCCAGGGACCCAGTACTTC.

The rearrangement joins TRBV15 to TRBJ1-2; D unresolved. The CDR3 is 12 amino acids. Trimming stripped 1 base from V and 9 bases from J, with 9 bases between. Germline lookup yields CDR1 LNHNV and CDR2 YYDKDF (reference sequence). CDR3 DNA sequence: TGTGCCACCAGCAGAGTGGCAAGAAGCTACACCTTC. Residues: CATSRVARSYTF. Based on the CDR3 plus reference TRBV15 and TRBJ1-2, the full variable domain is DAMVIQNPRYQVTQFGKPVTLSCSQTLNHNVMYWYQQKSSQAPKLLFHYYDKDFNNEADTPDNFQSRRPNTSFCFLDIRSPGLGDTAMYLCATSRVARSYTFGSGTRLTVV.

CDR3 sequence reads: CASSFTGGIDETQYF. DNA of the CDR3: TGTGCCAGCAGCTTTACGGGAGGGATAGACGAGACCCAGTACTTC. The rearrangement uses TRBV7-6 and TRBJ2-5; 8 bases are a match to TRBD2. The V gene end was trimmed by 3 bases and the J gene end by 5 bases; junction bases not matched to a gene: 8. The CDR3 extends over 15 amino acids. Germline V lookup: CDR1 SGHVS, CDR2 FNYEAQ.

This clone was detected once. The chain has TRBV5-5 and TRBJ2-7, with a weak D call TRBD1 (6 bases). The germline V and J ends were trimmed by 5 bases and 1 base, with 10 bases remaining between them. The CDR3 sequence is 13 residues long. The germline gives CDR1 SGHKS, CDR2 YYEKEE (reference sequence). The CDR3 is CASSGQPSYEQYF. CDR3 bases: TGTGCCAGCAGTGGACAGCCATCCTACGAGCAGTACTTC.